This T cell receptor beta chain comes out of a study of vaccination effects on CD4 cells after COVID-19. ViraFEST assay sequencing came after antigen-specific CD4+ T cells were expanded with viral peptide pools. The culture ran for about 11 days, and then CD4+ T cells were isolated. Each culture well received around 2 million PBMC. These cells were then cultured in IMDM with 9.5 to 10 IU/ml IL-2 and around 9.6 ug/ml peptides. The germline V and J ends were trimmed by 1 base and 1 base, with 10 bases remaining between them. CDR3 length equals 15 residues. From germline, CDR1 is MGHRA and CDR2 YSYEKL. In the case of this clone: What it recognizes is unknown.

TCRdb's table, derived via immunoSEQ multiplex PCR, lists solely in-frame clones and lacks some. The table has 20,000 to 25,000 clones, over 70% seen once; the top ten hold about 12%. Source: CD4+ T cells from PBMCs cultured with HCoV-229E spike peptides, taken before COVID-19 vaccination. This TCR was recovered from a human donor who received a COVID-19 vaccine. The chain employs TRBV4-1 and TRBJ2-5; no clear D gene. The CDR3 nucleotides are TGCGCCAGCAGCCAAGTCGCGAGGCCCCAAGAGACCCAGTACTTC. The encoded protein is CASSQVARPQETQYF.